This T cell receptor beta chain was observed in a study of regulatory T cells in long-lasting Graves disease. To note about this clonotype: The target antigen is unknown.

General study points: Persistent disease preferred TRBV28, TRBJ1-2 and TRBJ2-5.

In building TCR beta libraries, iRepertoire HTBI primers were used together with Arm-PCR of CDR3 regions. Using its own MiXCR run on the multiplex PCR reads, TCRdb lists one record per CDR3 protein. The table lists roughly 400,000 distinct CDR3 sequences, 21% of them singletons. Time point reported: persistent/refractory GD, antithyroid drugs over 5 years with positive TRAb. With RNA extracted from PBMCs as input, the TCR library was made. V lost 7 bases to trimming and J lost 5 bases; unmatched junction nucleotides: 8. From germline, CDR1 is SNHLY and CDR2 FYNNEI. The CDR3 is 14 residues long. Sequences were derived from peripheral blood mononuclear cells (PBMCs), sampled when the disease was refractory, from a patient treated with antithyroid drugs. The receptor was derived from a female donor with Graves disease. The chain joins TRBV2 to TRBJ1-5; TRBD1 aligns across 7 bases. CDR3 DNA sequence: TGTGCCAGCACCCCCGACAGGGATGATCAGCCCCAGCATTTT. Its translation is CASTPDRDDQPQHF.